This T cell receptor (beta chain) was documented in a study of blood T cell repertoires in COVID-19. Germline lookup yields CDR1 SGDLS and CDR2 YYNGEE. The CDR3 consists of 15 residues. The ends lost 6 bases at V and 3 bases at J; junction bases unmatched: 3. Methods used by the authors: From reference gene primer amplification, estimates of nucleated cell counts were derived. The protocol was immunoSEQ multiplex PCR, while the TCRdb copy is restricted to in-frame clones and leaves out a portion. V and J calls and clone size are given by that table; D and trimming were obtained from the DNA. Among roughly 150,000 clones listed, 87% were seen once. The study recruited people aged about 18 to 90 years across more than 20 US areas. Participants in the exposed group had met a COVID-19 case in the 2 weeks before joining the study.

The sample consisted of PBMCs or T cells enriched from blood (not recorded which). This chain uses TRBV9 with TRBJ2-1, with TRBD2 matching over 13 bases. The TCR originated in a woman aged 40 to 49 who had been exposed to COVID-19. CDR3 region: CASTRLAGGYNEQFF. In DNA form, the CDR3 reads TGTGCCAGCACTCGACTAGCGGGGGGCTACAATGAGCAGTTCTTC.